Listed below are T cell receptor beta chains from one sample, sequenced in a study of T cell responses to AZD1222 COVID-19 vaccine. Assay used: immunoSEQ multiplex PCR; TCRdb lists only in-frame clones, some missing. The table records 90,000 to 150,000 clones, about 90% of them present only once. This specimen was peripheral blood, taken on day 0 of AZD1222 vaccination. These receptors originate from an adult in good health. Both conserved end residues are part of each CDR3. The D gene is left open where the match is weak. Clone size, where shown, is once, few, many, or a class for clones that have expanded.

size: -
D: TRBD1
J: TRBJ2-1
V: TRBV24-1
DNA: TGTGCCACCAGTGATTCCGGGACAGAAGACTACAATGAGCAGTTCTTC
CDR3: CATSDSGTEDYNEQFF

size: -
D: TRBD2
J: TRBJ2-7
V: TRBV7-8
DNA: TGTGCCAGCAGCGGAGGCGCGGGAGGGCCCTACGAGCAGTACTTC
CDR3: CASSGGAGGPYEQYF

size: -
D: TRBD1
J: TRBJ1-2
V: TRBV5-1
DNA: TGCGCCAGCAGCTTGCGACAGGGGCTCTATGGCTACACCTTC
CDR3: CASSLRQGLYGYTF

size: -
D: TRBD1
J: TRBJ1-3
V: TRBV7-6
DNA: TGTGCCAGCAGCTTAGTGGGACAGCAAGAACTCTCTGGAAACACCATATATTTT
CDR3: CASSLVGQQELSGNTIYF

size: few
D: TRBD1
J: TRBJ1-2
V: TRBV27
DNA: TGTGCCAGCAGCTCAGCAGGGGGGGATGGCTACACCTTC
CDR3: CASSSAGGDGYTF

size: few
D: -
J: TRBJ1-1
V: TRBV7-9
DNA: TGTGCCAGCAGCTCGGGACGGTCGAACACTGAAGCTTTCTTT
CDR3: CASSSGRSNTEAFF

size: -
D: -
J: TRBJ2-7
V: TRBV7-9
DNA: TGTGCCAGCCAGACAAAACAGGGAAGTGAGCAGTACTTC
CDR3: CASQTKQGSEQYF

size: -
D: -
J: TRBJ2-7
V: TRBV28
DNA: TGTGCCAGCAATACCGGGACCGGGGCTCGGCAGCAGTACTTC
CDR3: CASNTGTGARQQYF

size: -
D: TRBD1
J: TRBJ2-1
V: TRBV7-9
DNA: TGTGCCAGCAGCTTCCGGGACAGGGTCTCCCATGAGCAGTTCTTC
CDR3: CASSFRDRVSHEQFF

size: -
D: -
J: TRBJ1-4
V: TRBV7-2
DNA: TGTGCCAGCAGCTTAGGCTGGGGGGATGAAAAACTGTTTTTT
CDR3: CASSLGWGDEKLFF

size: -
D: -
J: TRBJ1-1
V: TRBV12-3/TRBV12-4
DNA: TGTGCCAGCAGTTTGAGGAGGGACACTGAAGCTTTCTTT
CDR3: CASSLRRDTEAFF

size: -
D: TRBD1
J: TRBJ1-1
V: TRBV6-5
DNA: TGTGCCAGCACACCCCTCGGGACAGCTATTGAAGCTTTCTTT
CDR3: CASTPLGTAIEAFF

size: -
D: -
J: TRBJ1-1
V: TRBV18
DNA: TGTGCCAGCTCACCAGGGACGGAGACTGAAGCTTTCTTT
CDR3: CASSPGTETEAFF

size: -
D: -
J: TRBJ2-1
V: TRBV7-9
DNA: TGTGCCAGCAACGCATTTAGCGGAGGGTACAATGAGCAGTTCTTC
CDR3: CASNAFSGGYNEQFF

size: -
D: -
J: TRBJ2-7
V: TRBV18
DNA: TGTGCCAGCTCACGGGGGCAGCACTACGAGCAGTACTTC
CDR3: CASSRGQHYEQYF

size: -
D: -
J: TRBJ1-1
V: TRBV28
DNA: TGTGCCAGCAGTTTGAACCCAACTGAAGCTTTCTTT
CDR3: CASSLNPTEAFF

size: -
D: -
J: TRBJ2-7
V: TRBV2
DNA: TGTGCCAGCATCTGGAAGGGATGGGGGCCCTACGAGCAGTACTTC
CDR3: CASIWKGWGPYEQYF

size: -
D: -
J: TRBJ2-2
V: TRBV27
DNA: TGTGCCAGCAGTTTTGGCGGCAGTTACACCGGGGAGCTGTTTTTT
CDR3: CASSFGGSYTGELFF

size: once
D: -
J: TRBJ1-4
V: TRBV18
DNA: TGTGCCAGCTCACCTCCGGATTCGAATAAACTGTTTTTT
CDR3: CASSPPDSNKLFF

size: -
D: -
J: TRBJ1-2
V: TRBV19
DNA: TGTGCCAGTAGTATGCGGGAGCACTCATCCCGCAACTATGGCTACACCTTC
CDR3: CASSMREHSSRNYGYTF

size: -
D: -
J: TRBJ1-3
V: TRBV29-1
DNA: TGCAGCGTAGCCGCAGGGAACGCAGGAAACACCATATATTTT
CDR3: CSVAAGNAGNTIYF

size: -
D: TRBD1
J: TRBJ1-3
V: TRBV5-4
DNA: TGTGCCAGCAGCTGGGGGGACAGGGTCTCTGGAAACACCATATATTTT
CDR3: CASSWGDRVSGNTIYF

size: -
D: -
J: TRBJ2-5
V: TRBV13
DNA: TGTGCCAGCGCCACTTCCAGGGCGGGAGAGACCCAGTACTTC
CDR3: CASATSRAGETQYF

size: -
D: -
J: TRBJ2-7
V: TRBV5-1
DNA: TGCGCCAGCAGCTTCGCTGGGTACTCCTACGAGCAGTACTTC
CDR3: CASSFAGYSYEQYF

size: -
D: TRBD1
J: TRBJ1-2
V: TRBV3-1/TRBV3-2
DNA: TGTGCCAGCAGCCAAGGTGACAGGGCATACGGCTACACCTTC
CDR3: CASSQGDRAYGYTF

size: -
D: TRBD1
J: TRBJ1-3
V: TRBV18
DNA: TGTGCCAGCTCACCACGACAGGGTTTGGACACCATATATTTT
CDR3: CASSPRQGLDTIYF

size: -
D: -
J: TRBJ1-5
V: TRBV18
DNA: TGTGCCAGCTCCTACGAGGGCAATCAGCCCCAGCATTTT
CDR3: CASSYEGNQPQHF

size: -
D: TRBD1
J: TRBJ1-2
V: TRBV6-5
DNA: TGTGCCAGCAGGACCGGGACAGGGTTTGGCTACACCTTC
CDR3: CASRTGTGFGYTF

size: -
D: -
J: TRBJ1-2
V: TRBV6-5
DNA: TGTGCCAGCAGCCGAACGGACTATTACACCTTC
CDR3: CASSRTDYYTF

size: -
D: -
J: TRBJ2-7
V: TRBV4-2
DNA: TGTGCCAGCAGCCAAGAGAGCGGCGCGAGCTCCTACGAGCAGTACTTC
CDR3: CASSQESGASSYEQYF

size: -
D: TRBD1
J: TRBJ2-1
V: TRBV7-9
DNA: TGTGCCAGCACCGACAGGGGCGCTGGGGATGAGCAGTTCTTC
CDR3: CASTDRGAGDEQFF

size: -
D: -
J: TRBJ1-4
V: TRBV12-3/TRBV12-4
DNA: TGTGCCAGCAGTTACAGGGTTGGAGGGAAACTGTTTTTT
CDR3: CASSYRVGGKLFF

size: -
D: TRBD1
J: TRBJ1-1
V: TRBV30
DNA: TGTGCCTGCCGGGACAGGAACACTGAAGCTTTCTTT
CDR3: CACRDRNTEAFF

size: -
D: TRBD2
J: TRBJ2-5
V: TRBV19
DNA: TGTGCCAGTAGGGAAAGCGGGAGAGAGACCCAGTACTTC
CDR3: CASRESGRETQYF

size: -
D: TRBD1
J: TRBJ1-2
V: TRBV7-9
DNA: TGTGCCAGCAGTCTACAGGGGGACCTCTTCTATGGCTACACCTTC
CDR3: CASSLQGDLFYGYTF